The next 26 T cell receptor beta chains were all read from a single sample in a study of Ad26.COV2.S vaccination and SARS-CoV-2 variants (TCRdb year 2021). Library method: the immunoSEQ multiplex PCR assay. TCRdb's version of the immuneACCESS table is confined to in-frame rearrangements and falls short of the full clone set. An unresolved V gene accounts for under half of the shortfall where checked; the remainder is of unknown origin. Present in this sample are 250,000 or so clones, roughly nine tenths of which were seen just once. The top ten clones comprise less than 3.5% of the sample. In light of the paper, this sample's treatment or condition label describes: roughly 19 received Ad26.COV2.S at low or high dose, single or two shots; about 5 received placebo; per-sample allocation not given. Repertoires of vaccine and placebo recipients were sequenced from samples taken on day 63 after the first injection.

The sample consisted of peripheral blood, taken in a trial of Ad26.COV2.S vaccine versus placebo. These receptors were taken from a person between 18 and 59 years old who received the Ad26.COV2.S COVID-19 vaccine or a placebo.

CDR3 sequence: CASSSLAGGNEQFF. The CDR3 DNA reads as TGTGCCAGCAGCTCCTTAGCGGGAGGCAATGAGCAGTTCTTC. The genes are TRBV7-9 and TRBJ2-1; 10 nucleotides align to TRBD2. The CDR3 spans 14 residues. Trimming cost V 4 bases and J 6 bases; bases outside gene matches: 3. Germline-derived CDR1 and CDR2 are SEHNR and FQNEAQ (reference sequence).

The rearrangement uses TRBV18 and TRBJ1-3, with D possibly TRBD1 on 5 matching bases. The V gene lost 6 bases and the J gene lost 2 bases, with 14 bases spanning the gap. CDR1 and CDR2 (germline): KGHSH, LQKENI. The CDR3 covers 15 residues. Here the CDR3 reads CASSAAGRAGNTIYF. The CDR3 DNA is TGTGCCAGCTCCGCGGCGGGCAGGGCTGGAAACACCATATATTTT.

This sequence joins TRBV5-4 and TRBJ2-2; 11 positions agree with TRBD2. Per germline, CDR1 SGHNT and CDR2 YYREEE (reference sequence). The CDR3 extends over 17 amino acids. V trimming: 0 bases; J trimming: 5 bases; junction bases outside the gene matches: 6. CDR3 nucleotide sequence: TGTGCCAGCAGCTTGGATAGCGGGGGGGCCAAGACCGGGGAGCTGTTTTTT. It yields the protein CASSLDSGGAKTGELFF.

The chain recombines TRBV7-9 with TRBJ2-2, with D hard to call. This CDR3 is 15 amino acids long. V was shortened by 3 bases and J by 2 bases, with 10 bases between the two germline ends. The germline gives CDR1 SEHNR, CDR2 FQNEAQ (reference sequence). The CDR3 here is CASSFPLGNTGELFF. CDR3 coding DNA: TGTGCCAGCAGCTTTCCCTTAGGAAACACCGGGGAGCTGTTTTTT.

The rearrangement links TRBV2 to TRBJ1-1; 9 bases map to TRBD1. With V trimmed by 7 bases and J by 3 bases, 6 bases remained unmatched. Germline V gene sequence: CDR1 SNHLY, CDR2 FYNNEI. This CDR3 region has 14 residues. CDR3 coding DNA: TGTGCCAGCACCGTGGGACAGGGTCACACTGAAGCTTTCTTT. It yields the protein CASTVGQGHTEAFF.

The rearrangement joins TRBV30 to TRBJ1-2, with TRBD1 as a possible D gene (5 bases). Trimming took 2 bases from V and 8 from J, leaving 12 bases between them. The CDR3 contains 12 residues. Germline assignment: CDR1 GTSNPN and CDR2 SVGIG (reference sequence). DNA for the CDR3: TGTGCCTGGAGTCCACAGGAGAGGGGCTACACCTTC. It is translated as CAWSPQERGYTF.

The J gene is TRBJ2-6, the V gene TRBV7-2; D not resolved. Germline assignment: CDR1 SGHTA and CDR2 FQGNSA. With 0 bases removed from V and 0 bases from J, the gap between germline ends came to 3 bases. The CDR3 consists of 15 residues. CDR3 residues: CASSLAHSGANVLTF. DNA for the CDR3: TGTGCCAGCAGCTTAGCGCACTCTGGGGCCAACGTCCTGACTTTC.

The chain recombines TRBV5-6 with TRBJ1-2; 8 nucleotides line up with TRBD1. The CDR3 has 16 residues. CDR1 and CDR2 (germline): SGHDT, YYEEEE. J was trimmed by 7 bases and V by 3 bases; bases with no gene match: 14. CDR3: CASSSYPSTGEVGYTF. DNA for the CDR3: TGTGCCAGCAGCTCCTACCCTTCGACAGGGGAAGTTGGCTACACCTTC.

The chain carries TRBV19 and TRBJ1-1, with 10 bases aligning to TRBD1. CDR1 is LNHDA, CDR2 SQIVND, per germline (reference sequence). J was trimmed by 7 bases and V by 7 bases; bases with no gene match: 6. This CDR3 is 13 amino acids long. The CDR3 region is CASTSTGGGEAFF. DNA of the CDR3: TGTGCCAGTACCTCGACAGGGGGCGGTGAAGCTTTCTTT. Together with reference TRBV19 and TRBJ1-1, the CDR3 gives the full variable domain: DGGITQSPKYLFRKEGQNVTLSCEQNLNHDAMYWYRQDPGQGLRLIYYSQIVNDFQKGDIAEGYSVSREKKESFPLTVTSAQKNPTAFYLCASTSTGGGEAFFGQGTRLTVV.

The chain combines TRBV24-1 with TRBJ2-7, with D perhaps matching TRBD1 (6 bases). Germline CDR1 reads KGHDR; CDR2 reads SFDVKD. This CDR3 region has 15 residues. With 9 bases removed from V and 0 bases from J, the gap between germline ends came to 17 bases. CDR3 DNA sequence: TGTGCCACCCCTAATGGGGGCCGCAGCTCCTACGAGCAGTACTTC. Translated: CATPNGGRSSYEQYF.

CDR3 in DNA: TGTGCCAGCAGTTACGGTCTGGACAGGGGCAATCAGCCCCAGCATTTT. Translated, it gives CASSYGLDRGNQPQHF. The V gene is TRBV6-5, the J gene TRBJ1-5; TRBD1 agrees at 8 bases. After removal of 2 bases from V and 2 bases from J, the junction contained 5 bases not matched to a gene. Germline assignment: CDR1 MNHEY and CDR2 SVGAGI. CDR3 length: 16 amino acids.

The chain couples TRBV7-2 to TRBJ2-2; maybe TRBD2 (6 bases). CDR1 and CDR2 (germline): SGHTA, FQGNSA. Trimming cost V 2 bases and J 4 bases, with 11 bases left between them. The CDR3 covers 15 residues. CDR3 coding DNA: TGTGCCAGCAGCTTATTAGAGCGGGTCACCGGGGAGCTGTTTTTT. Amino acids: CASSLLERVTGELFF.

The chain joins TRBV7-2 to TRBJ1-1; D remains unclear. Looked up from germline, CDR1 is SGHTA and CDR2 is FQGNSA. V dropped 6 bases and J dropped 2 bases, with 10 bases sitting between them. This CDR3 is built from 13 residues. This CDR3 reads CASRPPSNTEAFF. In DNA form, the CDR3 reads TGTGCCAGCAGGCCACCCAGTAACACTGAAGCTTTCTTT.

The V call is TRBV19, the J call TRBJ2-1; 7 bases fit TRBD2. This CDR3 is 15 amino acids long. The junction had 13 bases not matched to a gene; V was cut back by 6 bases and J by 8 bases. The V gene's germline CDR1 is LNHDA and CDR2 SQIVND (reference sequence). The CDR3 coding sequence is TGTGCCAGTAGGGACGGGAGCGGGAATTTTGATGAGCAGTTCTTC. Translation: CASRDGSGNFDEQFF. Full variable domain (rest looked up from reference TRBV19 and TRBJ2-1): DGGITQSPKYLFRKEGQNVTLSCEQNLNHDAMYWYRQDPGQGLRLIYYSQIVNDFQKGDIAEGYSVSREKKESFPLTVTSAQKNPTAFYLCASRDGSGNFDEQFFGPGTRLTVL.

The chain employs TRBV2 and TRBJ1-6; TRBD1 matches at 7 bases. V dropped 9 bases and J dropped 5; count of bases not matched to a gene: 7. The CDR3 runs to 14 residues. Germline loops: CDR1 SNHLY, CDR2 FYNNEI. Here the CDR3 DNA reads TGTGCCAGTCAACCGGGACAGAATAATTCACCCCTCCACTTT. Its protein product is CASQPGQNNSPLHF.

This rearrangement joins TRBV11-2 to TRBJ1-5; no definite D call. V was shortened by 1 base and J by 7 bases, with 11 bases between the two germline ends. In germline, CDR1 is SGHAT, CDR2 FQNNGV. This CDR3 contains 14 residues. The CDR3 spells CASSLGWGGQPQHF. DNA for the CDR3: TGTGCCAGCAGCTTAGGGTGGGGAGGCCAGCCCCAGCATTTT.

The chain employs TRBV4-1 and TRBJ2-1; D is unresolved. Trimming took 0 bases from V and 1 from J, leaving 16 bases between them. Germline V gene sequence: CDR1 MGHRA, CDR2 YSYEKL. The CDR3 is made up of 18 amino acids. The CDR3 protein is CASSQDRLALKSYNEQFF. In nucleotides, the CDR3 is TGCGCCAGCAGCCAAGATAGGCTCGCTCTAAAATCCTACAATGAGCAGTTCTTC.

The genes are TRBV27 and TRBJ1-4, with D tentatively TRBD1 (5 bases). Germline CDR1 and CDR2: MNHEY and SMNVEV (reference sequence). Trimming stripped 7 bases from V and 6 bases from J, with 12 bases between. This CDR3 is built from 13 residues. The chain's CDR3 is CASTIGEDEKLFF. The CDR3, as DNA: TGTGCCAGCACTATAGGGGAAGATGAAAAACTGTTTTTT.

The J gene is TRBJ2-1, the V gene TRBV30; TRBD2 aligns across 12 bases. CDR3 length equals 13 residues. Germline V gene data show CDR1 as GTSNPN and CDR2 as SVGIG (reference sequence). V was clipped by 4 bases and J by 8 bases; unmatched bases: 3. CDR3 region: CAWTSGGAHEQFF. The CDR3 DNA is TGTGCCTGGACTAGCGGGGGGGCACATGAGCAGTTCTTC.

The gene calls are TRBV6-1 and TRBJ1-5, with D possibly being TRBD1 (5 bases). Germline V gene data show CDR1 as MNHNS and CDR2 as SASEGT. This CDR3 has 18 residues. V gave up 2 bases and J gave up 5 bases, with 22 bases separating them. The CDR3 DNA reads TGTGCCAGCAGTGAATACCCCCCGATCGGGCAAGGGGATCAGCCCCAGCATTTT. Protein sequence: CASSEYPPIGQGDQPQHF.

The rearrangement uses TRBV30 and TRBJ2-1; 9 nucleotides line up with TRBD2. The V gene's germline CDR1 is GTSNPN and CDR2 SVGIG (reference sequence). The ends lost 0 bases at V and 7 bases at J; junction bases unmatched: 7. CDR3 size: 15 residues. The CDR3 DNA follows: TGTGCCTGGAGTGTACTTCTAGCGGGGTTTAATGAGCAGTTCTTC. Its translation: CAWSVLLAGFNEQFF.

Worth noting for this clone: The sample holds other DNA sequences that translate to the same CDR3. The gene calls are TRBV7-2 and TRBJ2-5; 10 bases align to TRBD2. Per germline, CDR1 SGHTA and CDR2 FQGNSA. This CDR3 has 15 residues. J was trimmed by 4 bases and V by 3 bases; bases with no gene match: 5. The CDR3 here is CASSFVAGGGETQYF. In nucleotides, the CDR3 is TGTGCCAGCAGCTTTGTAGCGGGGGGTGGAGAGACCCAGTACTTC.

J is TRBJ2-7 and V is TRBV19; 8 bases map to TRBD1. The CDR3 totals 14 residues. The V gene end was trimmed by 5 bases and the J gene end by 6 bases; junction bases not matched to a gene: 9. CDR1 and CDR2 from the germline V gene are LNHDA and SQIVND (reference sequence). CDR3: CASSFRDRTVEQYF. The CDR3 DNA sequence: TGTGCCAGTAGTTTCCGGGACAGGACGGTCGAGCAGTACTTC.

This chain uses TRBV3-1 (or the pseudogene TRBV3-2) with TRBJ2-2; 9 bases line up with TRBD2. The V and J ends lost 0 bases and 2 bases, in that order; junction bases with no gene match: 7. CDR3 length equals 18 residues. Germline V CDR1 and CDR2: LGHDT, YNNKEL (reference sequence). CDR3 DNA: TGTGCCAGCAGCCAAGATCGTCCTAGCGGGGTAAACACCGGGGAGCTGTTTTTT. Residues: CASSQDRPSGVNTGELFF.

In nucleotides, the CDR3 is TGCGCCAGCAGCCAATCAGCTACTCCCTACAATGAGCAGTTCTTC. Its translation: CASSQSATPYNEQFF. The chain uses TRBV4-1 and TRBJ2-1; D is unclear. This CDR3 spans 15 amino acids. V lost 2 bases and J lost 2, with 10 bases in between. The V gene's germline CDR1 is MGHRA and CDR2 YSYEKL.

The chain recombines TRBV7-3 with TRBJ2-1; a possible D gene is TRBD2 (6 bases). CDR1 and CDR2 from the germline V gene are SGHTA and FQGTGA. This CDR3 region has 13 residues. V lost 5 bases, J lost 7 bases, and 12 bases lay in between. Written as DNA, the CDR3 is TGTGCCAGCAGCGCCTCGGGGAGGAATGAGCAGTTCTTC. Translated, it gives CASSASGRNEQFF. The full variable domain, rest sourced from reference TRBV7-3 and TRBJ2-1, is GAGVSQTPSNKVTEKGKYVELRCDPISGHTALYWYRQSLGQGPEFLIYFQGTGAADDSGLPNDRFFAVRPEGSVSTLKIQRTERGDSAVYLCASSASGRNEQFFGPGTRLTVL.